One sample yielded the 19 T cell receptor beta chains listed below, sequenced in a study of cytomegalovirus exposure and HLA in healthy donors. The PCR had 60 Vbeta and 13 Jbeta primers. Sequencing was performed with immunoSEQ multiplex PCR; in TCRdb, only in-frame clones are kept and a portion is missing. The sample holds around 110,000 clones, about 70% seen once. The sample consisted of PBMCs. All receptors come from a boy between 10 and 17 years old in good health and CMV-seronegative.

The chain uses TRBV7-2 and TRBJ1-2, with 10 bases matching TRBD1. Germline V gene data show CDR1 as SGHTA and CDR2 as FQGNSA. The V and J ends lost 5 bases and 2 bases, in that order; junction bases with no gene match: 5. The CDR3 runs 15 residues. CDR3 sequence reads: CASSTRQGANYGYTF. The CDR3 nucleotides read TGTGCCAGCAGCACCCGACAGGGGGCCAACTATGGCTACACCTTC. Variable domain in full (rest from reference TRBV7-2 and TRBJ1-2): GAGVSQSPSNKVTEKGKDVELRCDPISGHTALYWYRQSLGQGLEFLIYFQGNSAPDKSGLPSDRFSAERTGGSVSTLTIQRTQQEDSAVYLCASSTRQGANYGYTFGSGTRLTVV.

This clone was recorded at least ten times. The gene calls are TRBV2 and TRBJ1-5; no clear D. Germline CDR1 reads SNHLY; CDR2 reads FYNNEI. The CDR3 runs 13 residues. V lost 7 bases to trimming and J lost 0 bases, with 7 bases between them. Here the CDR3 DNA reads TGTGCCAGCATGCTAGATAGCAATCAGCCCCAGCATTTT. This gives the protein CASMLDSNQPQHF.

This chain joins TRBV18 and TRBJ2-5; D is unclear. Germline CDR1 is KGHSH and CDR2 is LQKENI. The CDR3 contains 15 residues. V was clipped by 6 bases and J by 2 bases, with 16 bases between them. The CDR3 DNA sequence: TGTGCCAGCTCCCTTTGGCGGCGCAATCAAGAGACCCAGTACTTC. The encoded protein is CASSLWRRNQETQYF.

This chain connects TRBV27 to TRBJ2-4, with TRBD1 as a possible D gene (6 bases). V lost 1 base to trimming and J lost 8 bases, with 12 bases between them. The germline CDR1 and CDR2 sequences are MNHEY and SMNVEV (reference sequence). This CDR3 is 14 amino acids long. CDR3 in DNA: TGTGCCAGCAGTTTATTGTCAGGGGATGACATTCAGTACTTC. This gives the protein CASSLLSGDDIQYF.

As DNA, the CDR3 is TGTGCCAGCAGCTTTACGACAGGGGGCGCCTATGGCTACACCTTC. Encoded protein: CASSFTTGGAYGYTF. The genes are TRBV7-2 and TRBJ1-2; 10 bases line up with TRBD1. This CDR3 is built from 15 residues. With 3 bases clipped from V and 4 bases from J, the junction kept 5 bases outside the gene matches. Germline V CDR1 and CDR2: SGHTA, FQGNSA.

Only a few counts were recorded for this clone. This chain uses TRBV7-8 with TRBJ1-5, with D possibly being TRBD1 (5 bases). Germline V gives CDR1 SGHVS, CDR2 FQNEAQ. The germline V and J ends were trimmed by 1 base and 7 bases, with 14 bases remaining between them. The CDR3 spans 15 residues. The CDR3 loop reads CASSLDGRAAQPQHF. CDR3 DNA: TGTGCCAGCAGCTTAGACGGCAGGGCGGCCCAGCCCCAGCATTTT.

This clone has only one observation. This chain connects TRBV11-3 to TRBJ2-5; a possible D gene is TRBD2 (6 bases). CDR1 and CDR2 (germline): SGHNT, YENEEA. The germline V and J ends were trimmed by 1 base and 0 bases, with 9 bases remaining between them. The CDR3 covers 15 residues. The CDR3: CASSLGGANQETQYF. DNA of the CDR3: TGTGCCAGCAGCTTAGGCGGGGCCAACCAAGAGACCCAGTACTTC.

The V gene is TRBV11-3, the J gene TRBJ2-1; D call uncertain. V dropped 5 bases and J dropped 6 bases, with 17 bases sitting between them. Germline V lookup: CDR1 SGHNT, CDR2 YENEEA. The CDR3 is 15 residues long. In DNA, the CDR3 is TGTGCCAGCAGCGCATACCTCCACGCGGCCAATGAGCAGTTCTTC. Translated, it gives CASSAYLHAANEQFF.

The CDR3 loop reads CASRFGTNTEAFF. DNA of the CDR3: TGTGCCAGCAGATTCGGGACTAACACTGAAGCTTTCTTT. This chain links TRBV5-5 with TRBJ1-1, with D possibly being TRBD1 (5 bases). V gave up 5 bases and J gave up 2 bases, with 10 bases separating them. Germline values: CDR1 SGHKS, CDR2 YYEKEE (reference sequence). This CDR3 region has 13 residues.

This chain connects TRBV1 to TRBJ1-2; the D segment call TRBD1 is taken from the table without a DNA check. TRBV1 is recorded as a pseudogene. CDR3 size: 14 residues. The CDR3 DNA reads as TGCACCAGCAGCCCGGCCCTTACTCAGGGGATGGGCACCTTC. As protein: CTSSPALTQGMGTF.

The chain combines TRBV29-1 with TRBJ1-1; the D is unclear. Germline CDR1 and CDR2: SQVTM and ANQGSEA. The V gene lost 6 bases and the J gene lost 4 bases, with 12 bases spanning the gap. The CDR3 runs to 12 residues. The CDR3 DNA reads TGCAGCGTCCGGACGGGATCCACTGAAGCTTTCTTT. Its translation is CSVRTGSTEAFF.

CDR3 coding DNA: TGCAGCGTTGAAGGGACAGCCTCTGGGGCCAACGTCCTGACTTTC. The encoded protein is CSVEGTASGANVLTF. This chain links TRBV29-1 with TRBJ2-6, with D maybe TRBD1 (6 bases). Germline V CDR1 and CDR2: SQVTM, ANQGSEA. V lost 1 base and J 0 bases, leaving 7 bases between the germline ends. CDR3 length: 15 amino acids. Full variable domain (remainder filled in from reference TRBV29-1 and TRBJ2-6): SAVISQKPSRDICQRGTSLTIQCQVDSQVTMMFWYRQQPGQSLTLIATANQGSEATYESGFVIDKFPISRPNLTFSTLTVSNMSPEDSSIYLCSVEGTASGANVLTFGAGSRLTVL.

This clone appeared a few times. The chain combines TRBV4-1 with TRBJ1-4; D perhaps matches TRBD1 (6 bases). In germline, CDR1 is MGHRA, CDR2 YSYEKL. Deletions cut 4 bases from V and 3 bases from J, with 15 bases between. This CDR3 region has 16 residues. CDR3 in DNA: TGCGCCAGCAGCCTTCCTGGGGGCTCCGCTAATGAAAAACTGTTTTTT. Translating gives CASSLPGGSANEKLFF.

The chain couples TRBV4-3 to TRBJ2-1; 9 bases are shared with TRBD2. The germline V gene has CDR1 LGHNA and CDR2 YSLEER. J was trimmed by 3 bases and V by 0 bases; bases with no gene match: 6. The CDR3 has 17 residues. The CDR3 reads CASSQDPSGGLYNEQFF. The CDR3 DNA follows: TGCGCCAGCAGCCAAGATCCCAGCGGGGGGCTCTACAATGAGCAGTTCTTC.

This rearrangement joins TRBV29-1 to TRBJ2-5; 9 nucleotides match TRBD2. The CDR3 contains 13 residues. The V gene's germline CDR1 is SQVTM and CDR2 ANQGSEA. The trim removed 5 bases at V and 5 bases at J, leaving 6 bases unmatched. This CDR3 reads CSVPVAGDETQYF. The CDR3, as DNA: TGCAGCGTTCCGGTAGCGGGGGACGAGACCCAGTACTTC.

There are a few counts of this clone. The rearrangement joins TRBV5-1 to TRBJ1-1; 7 positions agree with TRBD1. Germline lookup yields CDR1 SGHRS and CDR2 YFSETQ. Germline trimming cut 5 bases from V and 7 bases from J; bases unmatched to any gene: 5. This CDR3 is 12 amino acids long. CDR3 loop: CASRGTEDEAFF. CDR3 coding DNA: TGCGCCAGCAGGGGGACAGAAGATGAAGCTTTCTTT.

The chain is built from TRBV7-9 and TRBJ2-4; a weak D match, TRBD2 (5 bases). This CDR3 is 17 amino acids long. The germline CDR1 and CDR2 sequences are SEHNR and FQNEAQ (reference sequence). The V end was cut by 7 bases, the J end by 6 bases, with 25 bases between. DNA for the CDR3: TGTGCCAGCACCCCTTATTCCGATGGGCTCCGGGGAAACATTCAGTACTTC. This encodes CASTPYSDGLRGNIQYF.

This clone was picked up a small number of times. The V call is TRBV7-9, the J call TRBJ2-1; D gene uncertain. Looked up from germline, CDR1 is SEHNR and CDR2 is FQNEAQ (reference sequence). V was shortened by 2 bases and J by 7 bases, with 9 bases between the two germline ends. The CDR3 is 13 amino acids. CDR3 region: CASSLLERNEQFF. As DNA, the CDR3 is TGTGCCAGCAGCTTATTGGAGAGGAATGAGCAGTTCTTC.

V is TRBV30 and J is TRBJ2-5; possible D gene TRBD2, 5 bases. This CDR3 is 16 amino acids long. The V gene lost 2 bases and the J gene lost 4 bases, with 20 bases spanning the gap. In germline, CDR1 is GTSNPN, CDR2 SVGIG (reference sequence). The CDR3 reads CAWSSPGLRTRETQYF. For the CDR3, the DNA is TGTGCCTGGAGTTCCCCGGGCCTGCGGACTCGAGAGACCCAGTACTTC.